Each of the 15 T cell receptor beta chains below was sequenced from the same sample in a study of T cell repertoires in cytomegalovirus infection. Each CDR3 protein gets one entry after TCRdb re-called the reads with MiXCR. The sample comprises 200,000 to 300,000 distinct CDR3 sequences, around 9% of which are singletons, and approximately 15% rests with the top ten. The sample comprised PBMCs. The receptor source for this set is a human donor in good health (CMV status not recorded). Some clones in this sample may be carry-over from other donors' samples.

This clonotype has more than one count but fewer than ten. The rearrangement joins TRBV5-6 to TRBJ2-5; 9 nucleotides align to TRBD1. Trimming cost V 4 bases and J 3 bases; bases outside gene matches: 4. CDR1 is SGHDT and CDR2 is YYEEEE in the germline V gene. CDR3 length equals 14 residues. Here the CDR3 DNA reads TGTGCCAGCAGCAGGGACAGGGTAGAAGAGACCCAGTACTTC. Amino acids: CASSRDRVEETQYF.

This clonotype was counted at least ten times. This chain connects TRBV7-2 to TRBJ2-3; D is perhaps TRBD1 or TRBD2 (5 bases each). The CDR3 loop spans 16 amino acids. Germline CDR1 reads SGHTA; CDR2 reads FQGNSA. V was trimmed by 4 bases and J by 4 bases, leaving 18 bases between them. The CDR3 is CASSYGVGEGSDTQYF. The CDR3 region has the DNA TGTGCCAGCAGCTATGGAGTGGGGGAAGGATCAGATACGCAGTATTTT.

This clonotype was detected ten times or more. This chain joins TRBV6-1 and TRBJ1-2, with D possibly TRBD1 on 6 matching bases. The germline gives CDR1 MNHNS, CDR2 SASEGT. The CDR3 loop spans 16 amino acids. The V end lost 5 bases, the J end lost 8 bases, and 24 bases lay between the germline ends. DNA for the CDR3: TGTGCCAGCAGTTCCGGGACCGGACAGAACCTTGGGGGCTACACCTTC. Protein product: CASSSGTGQNLGGYTF.

The chain recombines TRBV5-1 with TRBJ2-3; no clear D gene. Germline V CDR1 and CDR2: SGHRS, YFSETQ. V lost 1 base to trimming and J lost 4 bases, with 7 bases between them. The CDR3 length is 13 residues. CDR3 region: CASSLPVADTQYF. Written as DNA, the CDR3 is TGCGCCAGCAGCTTGCCAGTGGCAGATACGCAGTATTTT. The full variable domain, completed using reference TRBV5-1 and TRBJ2-3, is KAGVTQTPRYLIKTRGQQVTLSCSPISGHRSVSWYQQTPGQGLQFLFEYFSETQRNKGNFPGRFSGRQFSNSRSEMNVSTLELGDSALYLCASSLPVADTQYFGPGTRLTVL.

This clonotype was observed many times. The rearrangement links TRBV2 to TRBJ2-1; 7 bases agree with TRBD2. The CDR3 extends over 16 amino acids. Germline CDR1 reads SNHLY; CDR2 reads FYNNEI. Losses at the gene ends were 4 bases for V and 7 bases for J; bases not matched to a gene: 13. CDR3 in amino acids: CASSGAGGNFVNEQFF. The DNA for the CDR3 is TGTGCCAGCAGTGGGGCCGGGGGGAATTTTGTGAATGAGCAGTTCTTC.

The table lists this clonotype with many counts. The chain is built from TRBV27 and TRBJ1-1; no clear D. CDR3 length: 13 residues. Deletions cut 1 base from V and 4 bases from J, with 7 bases between. Germline V gene sequence: CDR1 MNHEY, CDR2 SMNVEV (reference sequence). The DNA for the CDR3 is TGTGCCAGCAGTTTATTTGGGGTCACTGAAGCTTTCTTT. It translates to CASSLFGVTEAFF.

Only a few counts were recorded for this clonotype. This rearrangement joins TRBV19 to TRBJ1-3, with D uncertain. Between the trimmed V and J ends, which lost 3 bases and 0 bases, there was a span of 21 bases. CDR1 is LNHDA and CDR2 is SQIVND in the germline V gene (reference sequence). CDR3 length equals 19 residues. CDR3 sequence (DNA): TGTGCCAGTAGTATCGGTAATGCCCGGACGGCGGGCTCTGGAAACACCATATATTTT. Translated, it gives CASSIGNARTAGSGNTIYF.

V and J are TRBV19 and TRBJ1-1; TRBD1 agrees at 8 bases. V dropped 7 bases and J dropped 0; count of bases not matched to a gene: 7. Germline lookup yields CDR1 LNHDA and CDR2 SQIVND (reference sequence). CDR3 length: 15 residues. In DNA, the CDR3 is TGTGCCAGTATTGGTGGGACAGGTTTGAACACTGAAGCTTTCTTT. Translating it yields CASIGGTGLNTEAFF.

This clonotype was counted ten times or more. Here the CDR3 reads CSVEGSGQRTYEQYF. CDR3 sequence (DNA): TGCAGCGTTGAGGGCTCCGGACAGAGAACCTACGAGCAGTACTTC. This chain connects TRBV29-1 to TRBJ2-7, with D perhaps TRBD1 (6 bases). Per the germline V gene, CDR1 is SQVTM and CDR2 is ANQGSEA. This CDR3 spans 15 amino acids. V was cut by 3 bases and J by 2 bases, with 17 bases left in between.

At least ten counts were recorded for this clonotype. CDR3 amino acids: CASSLNQVREQYF. CDR3 bases: TGTGCCAGCAGCTTAAATCAGGTCCGGGAGCAGTACTTC. This rearrangement joins TRBV7-8 to TRBJ2-7, with D unresolved. There are 13 residues in the CDR3. V was cut by 2 bases and J by 7 bases, with 12 bases left in between. Germline V gene sequence: CDR1 SGHVS, CDR2 FQNEAQ.

At least ten counts were recorded for this clonotype. The rearrangement links TRBV7-2 to TRBJ1-2; no clear D. The germline CDR1 and CDR2 sequences are SGHTA and FQGNSA. CDR3 length equals 16 residues. Trimming stripped 5 bases from V and 4 bases from J, with 20 bases between. In DNA, the CDR3 is TGTGCCAGCAGCCTTCAACCGTATAAGGGCCTCTATGGCTACACCTTC. It encodes CASSLQPYKGLYGYTF.

In this sample, this clonotype turned up many times. The chain's CDR3 is CASSIGLGRGQTEAFF. DNA for the CDR3: TGTGCCAGTAGTATAGGATTGGGCAGGGGGCAAACTGAAGCTTTCTTT. The chain employs TRBV19 and TRBJ1-1, with 8 bases that match TRBD1. After removal of 1 base from V and 5 bases from J, the junction contained 9 bases not matched to a gene. The CDR3 totals 16 residues. Germline CDR1 and CDR2: LNHDA and SQIVND (reference sequence).

This chain connects TRBV12-3 or TRBV12-4 to TRBJ1-6, with D perhaps TRBD1 (5 bases). V lost 7 bases and J 6 bases, leaving 16 bases between the germline ends. The CDR3 spans 15 residues. In DNA form, the CDR3 reads TGTGCCAGCACCCCTTGGGCAGGGATTAATTCACCCCTCCACTTT. It codes for CASTPWAGINSPLHF.

This clonotype was seen a handful of times. The chain joins TRBV29-1 to TRBJ1-4; D possibly corresponds to TRBD1 (5 bases). CDR1 and CDR2 (germline): SQVTM, ANQGSEA. This CDR3 contains 13 residues. V lost 5 bases, J lost 5 bases, and 12 bases lay in between. The CDR3 loop reads CSVLRGVNEKLFF. For the CDR3, the DNA is TGCAGCGTTTTGAGGGGCGTGAATGAAAAACTGTTTTTT.

This clonotype appeared many times. The V and J genes are TRBV12-3 or TRBV12-4 and TRBJ1-2; D remains unclear. The length of the CDR3 is 14 residues. Between the trimmed V and J ends, which lost 3 bases and 4 bases, there was a span of 12 bases. CDR3 protein: CASSLKSQIYGYTF. As DNA, the CDR3 is TGTGCCAGCAGTTTGAAGTCACAGATCTATGGCTACACCTTC.